The source of this T cell receptor beta chain is a study of T cell responses to AZD1222 COVID-19 vaccine. Clones were read by immunoSEQ multiplex PCR, and TCRdb kept only the in-frame ones, dropping some. The sample shows about 180,000 clones, 88% of them seen only once. The CDR3 has 16 amino acids. Germline V gene data show CDR1 as SGHAT and CDR2 as FQNNGV. The V gene end was trimmed by 1 base and the J gene end by 7 bases; junction bases not matched to a gene: 6. The receptor comes from an adult who received the AZD1222 COVID-19 vaccine. Here the sequenced sample was peripheral blood, taken 28 days after the second AZD1222 dose. The chain recombines TRBV11-2 with TRBJ2-1; 11 positions match TRBD2. The CDR3 is CASSLGLAGGWNEQFF. The CDR3, as DNA: TGTGCCAGCAGCTTAGGGCTAGCGGGAGGTTGGAATGAGCAGTTCTTC.